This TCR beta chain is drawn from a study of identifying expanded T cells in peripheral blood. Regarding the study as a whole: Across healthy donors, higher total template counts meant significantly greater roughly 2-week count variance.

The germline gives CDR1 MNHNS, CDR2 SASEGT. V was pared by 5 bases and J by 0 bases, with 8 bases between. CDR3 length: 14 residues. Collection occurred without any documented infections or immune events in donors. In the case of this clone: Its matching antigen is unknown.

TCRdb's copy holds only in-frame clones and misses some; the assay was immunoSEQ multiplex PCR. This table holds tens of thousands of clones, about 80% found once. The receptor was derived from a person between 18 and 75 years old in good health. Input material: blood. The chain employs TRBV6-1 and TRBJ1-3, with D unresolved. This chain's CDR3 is CASSLGGSGNTIYF. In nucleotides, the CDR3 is TGTGCCAGCAGTCTGGGCGGCTCTGGAAACACCATATATTTT.